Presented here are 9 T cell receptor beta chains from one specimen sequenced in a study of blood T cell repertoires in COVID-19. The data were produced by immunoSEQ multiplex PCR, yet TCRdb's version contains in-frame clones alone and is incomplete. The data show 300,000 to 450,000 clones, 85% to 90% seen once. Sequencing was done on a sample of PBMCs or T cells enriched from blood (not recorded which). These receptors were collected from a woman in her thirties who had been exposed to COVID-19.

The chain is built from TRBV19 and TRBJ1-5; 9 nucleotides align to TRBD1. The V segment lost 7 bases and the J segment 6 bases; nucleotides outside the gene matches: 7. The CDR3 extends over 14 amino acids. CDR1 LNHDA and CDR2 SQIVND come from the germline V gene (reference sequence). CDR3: CASTRDRVGQPQHF. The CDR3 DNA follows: TGTGCCAGTACCAGGGACAGGGTGGGTCAGCCCCAGCATTTT.

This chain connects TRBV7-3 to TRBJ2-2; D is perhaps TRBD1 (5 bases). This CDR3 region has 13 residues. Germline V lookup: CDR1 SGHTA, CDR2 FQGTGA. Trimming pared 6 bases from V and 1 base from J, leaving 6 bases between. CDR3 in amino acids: CASSGQNTGELFF. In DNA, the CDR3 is TGTGCCAGCAGTGGACAGAACACCGGGGAGCTGTTTTTT.

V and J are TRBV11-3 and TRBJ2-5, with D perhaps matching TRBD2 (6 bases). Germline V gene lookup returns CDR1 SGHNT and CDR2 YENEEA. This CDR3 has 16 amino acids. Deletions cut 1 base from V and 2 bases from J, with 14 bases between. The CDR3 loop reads CASSLGTGGPQETQYF. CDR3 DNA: TGTGCCAGCAGCTTAGGGACCGGGGGACCGCAAGAGACCCAGTACTTC.

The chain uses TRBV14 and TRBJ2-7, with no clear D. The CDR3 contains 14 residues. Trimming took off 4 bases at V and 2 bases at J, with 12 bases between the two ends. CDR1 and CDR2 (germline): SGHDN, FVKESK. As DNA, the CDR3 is TGTGCCAGCAGCCCACTAATTAGCCCCTACGAGCAGTACTTC. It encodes CASSPLISPYEQYF.

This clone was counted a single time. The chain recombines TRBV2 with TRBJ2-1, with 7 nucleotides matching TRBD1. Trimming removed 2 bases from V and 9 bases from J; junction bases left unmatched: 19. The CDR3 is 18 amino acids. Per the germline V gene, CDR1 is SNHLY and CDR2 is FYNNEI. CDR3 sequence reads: CASSESRQGDQGVGEQFF. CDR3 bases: TGTGCCAGCAGTGAATCGAGGCAGGGGGACCAAGGGGTAGGTGAGCAGTTCTTC.

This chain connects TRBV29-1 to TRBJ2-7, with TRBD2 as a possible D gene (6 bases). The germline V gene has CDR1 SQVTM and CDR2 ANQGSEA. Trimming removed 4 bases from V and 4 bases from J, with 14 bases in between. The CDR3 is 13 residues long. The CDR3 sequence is CSVVNLGGYEQYF. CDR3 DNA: TGCAGCGTTGTTAATCTCGGGGGATACGAGCAGTACTTC.

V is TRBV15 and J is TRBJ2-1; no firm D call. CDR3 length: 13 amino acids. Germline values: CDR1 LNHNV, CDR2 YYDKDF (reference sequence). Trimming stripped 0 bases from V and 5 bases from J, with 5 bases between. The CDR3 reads CATSRDIHNEQFF. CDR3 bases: TGTGCCACCAGCAGAGATATTCACAATGAGCAGTTCTTC.

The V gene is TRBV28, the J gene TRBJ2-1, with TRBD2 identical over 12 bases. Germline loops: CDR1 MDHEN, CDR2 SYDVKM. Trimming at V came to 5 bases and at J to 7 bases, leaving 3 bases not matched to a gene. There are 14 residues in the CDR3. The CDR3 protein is CASSLAGGRNEQFF. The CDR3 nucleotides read TGTGCCAGCAGTCTAGCGGGAGGGCGGAATGAGCAGTTCTTC.

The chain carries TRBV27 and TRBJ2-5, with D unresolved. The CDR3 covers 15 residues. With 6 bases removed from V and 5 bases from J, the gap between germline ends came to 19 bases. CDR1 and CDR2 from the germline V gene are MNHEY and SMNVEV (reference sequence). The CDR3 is CASSTSRLVVETQYF. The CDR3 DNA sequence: TGTGCCAGCAGCACCTCTAGGCTAGTTGTGGAGACCCAGTACTTC.